Listed below are T cell receptor beta chains from one sample, sequenced in a study of T-cell reconstitution after alpha-beta-depleted transplantation in children. TCRdb passed the PCR reads through MiXCR, listing each CDR3 protein once. The sample includes just under 250,000 distinct CDR3 sequences, roughly 23% of them seen just once. The material was PBMCs, obtained before TCRalphabeta/CD19-depleted stem cell transplant. All receptors derive from a girl aged 2 to 10 with Fanconi anemia, due to receive a stem cell transplant. The CDR3 runs from the conserved cysteine through the conserved F or W. Each record gives: J gene, clone size, D gene, V gene, CDR3 protein, CDR3 DNA. The D gene is left open where the match is weak. Part of the rows lack a size; the others show once, few, many or a class for expanded clones.

J: TRBJ2-2; size: NA; D: NA; V: TRBV29-1; CDR3: CSVPRNPAWRNTGELFF; DNA: TGCAGCGTCCCGAGAAACCCGGCGTGGAGAAACACCGGGGAGCTGTTTTTT
J: TRBJ2-7; size: many; D: TRBD2; V: TRBV20-1; CDR3: CSASRGLAGGLNEQYF; DNA: TGCAGTGCTAGTAGAGGACTAGCGGGAGGGCTCAACGAGCAGTACTTC
J: TRBJ2-1; size: few; D: NA; V: TRBV11-2; CDR3: CASSSGGNEQFF; DNA: TGTGCCAGCAGCTCCGGGGGCAATGAGCAGTTCTTC
J: TRBJ1-5; size: NA; D: NA; V: TRBV12-3/TRBV12-4; CDR3: CASSLAQWGDVSNQPQHF; DNA: TGTGCCAGCAGTTTAGCCCAATGGGGGGATGTTAGCAATCAGCCCCAGCATTTT
J: TRBJ1-3; size: few; D: NA; V: TRBV29-1; CDR3: CSVSSGNTIYF; DNA: TGCAGCGTGAGCTCTGGAAACACCATATATTTT
J: TRBJ2-1; size: NA; D: NA; V: TRBV6-1; CDR3: CASRRGVVSYNEQFF; DNA: TGTGCCAGCAGGCGCGGAGTAGTGTCCTACAATGAGCAGTTCTTC
J: TRBJ2-1; size: NA; D: TRBD2; V: TRBV2; CDR3: CASSEDGTRFHEQFF; DNA: TGTGCCAGCAGTGAAGATGGGACTAGATTTCATGAGCAGTTCTTC
J: TRBJ2-1; size: many; D: NA; V: TRBV6-5; CDR3: CASSYNIYNEQFF; DNA: TGTGCCAGCAGTTACAATATCTACAATGAGCAGTTCTTC
J: TRBJ2-5; size: few; D: NA; V: TRBV20-1; CDR3: CSAREGQTQYF; DNA: TGCAGTGCTAGAGAGGGTCAGACCCAGTACTTC
J: TRBJ2-7; size: few; D: TRBD1; V: TRBV20-1; CDR3: CSAKTGSSYEQYF; DNA: TGCAGTGCTAAGACAGGGAGCTCCTACGAGCAGTACTTC
J: TRBJ2-5; size: many; D: NA; V: TRBV29-1; CDR3: CSVEGSTASEQQETQYF; DNA: TGCAGCGTTGAAGGATCCACGGCTAGCGAACAACAAGAGACCCAGTACTTC
J: TRBJ2-7; size: many; D: NA; V: TRBV29-1; CDR3: CSVEGLASEQYF; DNA: TGCAGCGTTGAAGGGCTAGCTAGCGAGCAGTACTTC
J: TRBJ2-3; size: many; D: TRBD2; V: TRBV7-3; CDR3: CASSLGLAGGLNTQYF; DNA: TGTGCCAGCAGTTTGGGACTAGCGGGGGGTTTGAATACGCAGTATTTT
J: TRBJ2-5; size: NA; D: NA; V: TRBV20-1; CDR3: CSAKGGHWETQYF; DNA: TGCAGTGCTAAAGGGGGTCACTGGGAGACCCAGTACTTC
J: TRBJ2-7; size: NA; D: TRBD2; V: TRBV18; CDR3: CASSLQIAGVTYEQYF; DNA: TGTGCCAGCTCACTTCAAATAGCGGGAGTCACCTACGAGCAGTACTTC
J: TRBJ2-7; size: many; D: NA; V: TRBV14; CDR3: CASSQDRDGSYEQYF; DNA: TGTGCCAGCAGCCAAGATCGAGACGGCTCCTACGAGCAGTACTTC